A selection of T cell receptor beta chains follows, all from one sample in a study of metastatic and nonmetastatic thyroid tumors. MiXCR reprocessed the PCR reads for TCRdb. Of about 38,000 clones in the sample, roughly half were seen once. Input material: tumor tissue. These receptors were obtained from a male donor with papillary thyroid cancer or a benign thyroid nodule (not recorded which). Some clones in this sample may be carry-over from other donors' samples. CDR3s include the opening cysteine and the closing phenylalanine or tryptophan. A D gene is named only where the DNA matches it firmly. For some rows the clone size is stated as once, few or many, or as a class when expanded; others skip it.

J | D | V | length | size | CDR3 | DNA
TRBJ2-1 | TRBD2 | TRBV19 | 15 | . | CASSMGLAGDNEQFF | TGTGCCAGTAGTATGGGACTAGCGGGGGACAATGAGCAGTTCTTC
TRBJ1-6 | TRBD1 | TRBV6-1 | 16 | . | CASSPDRGNAASPLHF | TGTGCCAGCAGTCCGGACAGGGGCAATGCGGCTTCACCCCTCCACTTT
TRBJ1-5 | . | TRBV28 | 14 | few | CASSMDSSNQPQHF | TGTGCCAGCAGCATGGACAGCTCTAATCAGCCCCAGCATTTT
TRBJ2-7 | . | TRBV6-1 | 11 | . | CEGLNFYEQYF | TGTGAGGGACTGAACTTCTACGAGCAGTACTTC
TRBJ1-3 | . | TRBV7-2 | 15 | . | CASSLVAASGNTIYF | TGTGCCAGCAGCTTAGTAGCAGCCTCTGGAAACACCATATATTTT
TRBJ1-1 | . | TRBV4-1 | 13 | few | CASSQSENTEAFF | TGCGCCAGCAGCCAATCGGAGAACACTGAAGCTTTCTTT
TRBJ2-3 | . | TRBV10-1 | 14 | few | CASSESGQTDTQYF | TGCGCCAGCAGTGAGTCGGGTCAGACAGATACGCAGTATTTT
TRBJ1-5 | . | TRBV11-3 | 14 | . | CASISGHSNQPQHF | TGTGCCAGCATCTCGGGCCATAGCAATCAGCCCCAGCATTTT
TRBJ1-2 | TRBD1 | TRBV20-1 | 13 | . | CSVGQGANYGYTF | TGCAGTGTTGGACAGGGGGCTAACTATGGCTACACCTTC
TRBJ2-2 | . | TRBV10-2 | 15 | few | CASSDQGRNTGELFF | TGCGCCAGCAGTGATCAGGGGCGGAACACCGGGGAGCTGTTTTTT
TRBJ2-7 | . | TRBV7-2 | 15 | few | CASSLSPDRNYEQYF | TGTGCCAGCAGCTTAAGTCCAGACCGGAACTACGAGCAGTACTTC
TRBJ2-1 | . | TRBV20-1 | 18 | . | CSASHVGSGWTHYNEQFF | TGCAGTGCTAGTCATGTCGGCAGCGGTTGGACCCACTACAATGAGCAGTTCTTC
TRBJ2-7 | TRBD1 | TRBV11-2 | 15 | few | CASSQGAANSYEQYF | TGTGCCAGCAGCCAGGGGGCGGCGAACTCCTACGAGCAGTACTTC
TRBJ1-4 | . | TRBV5-1 | 15 | . | CASSANTATNEKLFF | TGCGCCAGCAGCGCCAACACCGCAACTAATGAAAAACTGTTTTTT
TRBJ1-6 | . | TRBV12-3/TRBV12-4 | 14 | . | CASSLRGRNSPLHF | TGTGCCAGCAGCCTACGGGGACGGAATTCACCCCTCCACTTT
TRBJ2-2 | . | TRBV6-2/TRBV6-3 | 12 | few | CASSYTTGELFF | TGTGCCAGCAGTTATACCACCGGGGAGCTGTTTTTT
TRBJ2-1 | . | TRBV5-1 | 16 | . | CASSVWEVSSYNEQFF | TGCGCCAGCAGCGTTTGGGAAGTGAGCTCCTACAATGAGCAGTTCTTC
TRBJ2-5 | . | TRBV30 | 16 | . | CAWSAGSSSYQETQYF | TGTGCCTGGAGTGCAGGGTCCAGTTCGTACCAAGAGACCCAGTACTTC
TRBJ2-3 | . | TRBV5-1 | 12 | . | CASSSNTDTQYF | TGCGCCAGCAGCTCCAATACAGATACGCAGTATTTT
TRBJ2-7 | . | TRBV6-2/TRBV6-3 | 15 | few | CASSYSSRVLREQYF | TGTGCCAGCAGTTACTCGAGCAGGGTCCTTCGCGAGCAGTACTTC
TRBJ2-7 | . | TRBV7-2 | 14 | few | CASSLDRSVYEQYF | TGTGCCAGCAGCTTAGACAGGTCGGTTTACGAGCAGTACTTC
TRBJ2-1 | TRBD1 | TRBV11-2 | 16 | . | CASSLGGQGFHNEQFF | TGTGCCAGCAGCTTAGGAGGACAGGGGTTTCACAATGAGCAGTTCTTC
TRBJ1-2 | TRBD1 | TRBV12-3/TRBV12-4 | 14 | few | CASSTRDRGNGYTF | TGTGCCAGCAGTACTCGGGACAGGGGGAATGGCTACACCTTC
TRBJ2-2 | . | TRBV10-3 | 14 | few | CAIKRWGATGELFF | TGTGCCATCAAGAGGTGGGGGGCGACCGGGGAGCTGTTTTTT